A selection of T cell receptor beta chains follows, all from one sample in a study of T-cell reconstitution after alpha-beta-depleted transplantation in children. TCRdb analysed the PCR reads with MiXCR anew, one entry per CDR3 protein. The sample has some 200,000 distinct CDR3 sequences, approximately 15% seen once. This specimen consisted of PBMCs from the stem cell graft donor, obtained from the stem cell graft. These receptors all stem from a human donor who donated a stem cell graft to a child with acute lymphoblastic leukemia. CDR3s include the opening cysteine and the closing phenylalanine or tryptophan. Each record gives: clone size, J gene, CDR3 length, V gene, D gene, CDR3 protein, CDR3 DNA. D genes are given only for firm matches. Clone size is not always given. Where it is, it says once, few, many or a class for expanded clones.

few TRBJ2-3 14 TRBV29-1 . CSVIERIGTDTQYF TGCAGCGTTATCGAAAGGATAGGCACAGATACGCAGTATTTT
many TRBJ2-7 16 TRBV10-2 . CASSEFLASVNYEQYF TGCGCCAGCAGTGAGTTTTTGGCTAGCGTTAACTACGAGCAGTACTTC
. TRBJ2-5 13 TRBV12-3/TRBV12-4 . CATRLGSVETQYF TGTGCCACTCGCCTCGGTTCTGTGGAGACCCAGTACTTC
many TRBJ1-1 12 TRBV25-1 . CASSEWGDEAFF TGTGCCAGCAGTGAATGGGGAGATGAAGCTTTCTTT
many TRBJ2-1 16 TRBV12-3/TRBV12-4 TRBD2 CASSTPTSGTGNEQFF TGTGCCAGCAGTACCCCGACTAGCGGGACTGGCAATGAGCAGTTCTTC
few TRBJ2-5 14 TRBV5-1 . CASSLRTQQETQYF TGCGCCAGCAGCTTGAGGACGCAACAAGAGACCCAGTACTTC
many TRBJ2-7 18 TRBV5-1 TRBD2 CASSLDSVRLAGGYEQYF TGCGCCAGCAGCTTGGATTCCGTGAGACTAGCGGGAGGCTACGAGCAGTACTTC
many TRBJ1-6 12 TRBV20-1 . CSARAGNSPLHF TGCAGTGCAAGGGCGGGAAATTCACCCCTCCACTTT
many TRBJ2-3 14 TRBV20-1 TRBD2 CSARDSGGADTQYF TGCAGTGCTAGAGACTCGGGGGGTGCAGATACGCAGTATTTT
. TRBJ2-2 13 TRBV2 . CASSVLTTGELFF TGTGCCAGCAGTGTCCTGACCACCGGGGAGCTGTTTTTT
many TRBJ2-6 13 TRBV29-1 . CSVGSPGANVLTF TGCAGCGTGGGTTCTCCGGGGGCCAACGTCCTGACTTTC
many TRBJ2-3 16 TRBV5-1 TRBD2 CASSPDTSGLWDTQYF TGCGCCAGCAGCCCGGATACTAGCGGCCTTTGGGATACGCAGTATTTT
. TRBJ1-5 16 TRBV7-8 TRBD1 CASSRDRGPTNQPQHF TGTGCCAGCAGCCGGGACAGGGGACCGACAAATCAGCCCCAGCATTTT
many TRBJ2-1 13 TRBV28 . CASSSPATREQFF TGTGCCAGCAGTTCCCCGGCCACCAGGGAGCAGTTCTTC
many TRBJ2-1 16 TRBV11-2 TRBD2 CASSLVVSGSKNEQFF TGTGCCAGCAGCTTAGTTGTTAGCGGGAGTAAGAATGAGCAGTTCTTC
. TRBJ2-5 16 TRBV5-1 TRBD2 CASSPGLAGVGETQYF TGCGCCAGCAGCCCCGGACTAGCGGGAGTAGGAGAGACCCAGTACTTC
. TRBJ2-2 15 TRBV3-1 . CATSQLAFATGELFF TGTGCCACCTCCCAACTGGCTTTTGCCACCGGGGAGCTGTTTTTT
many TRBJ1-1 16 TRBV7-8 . CASSPKSRGRGTEAFF TGTGCCAGCAGCCCCAAATCCCGGGGGCGCGGCACTGAAGCTTTCTTT
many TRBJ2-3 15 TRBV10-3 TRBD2 CAISPSGRLTDTQYF TGTGCCATCTCGCCTAGCGGGAGACTTACAGATACGCAGTATTTT
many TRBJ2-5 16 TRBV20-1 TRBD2 CSARDPLAGERETQYF TGCAGTGCTAGAGATCCCCTAGCGGGAGAACGAGAGACCCAGTACTTC
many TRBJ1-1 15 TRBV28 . CASRPQGPLNTEAFF TGTGCCAGCAGACCCCAGGGGCCCCTGAACACTGAAGCTTTCTTT
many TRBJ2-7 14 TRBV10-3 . CAISGPGSTYEQYF TGTGCCATCAGTGGTCCAGGCAGTACCTACGAGCAGTACTTC
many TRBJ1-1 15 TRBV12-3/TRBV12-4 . CASSFPQGMNTEAFF TGTGCCAGCAGTTTCCCCCAGGGAATGAACACTGAAGCTTTCTTT
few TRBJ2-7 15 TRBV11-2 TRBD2 CASSLVPLAGDEQYF TGTGCCAGCAGCTTAGTTCCCCTAGCGGGGGACGAGCAGTACTTC
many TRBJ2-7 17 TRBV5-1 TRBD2 CASRETSDTAAPYEQYF TGCGCCTCAAGGGAGACTAGCGATACAGCTGCGCCCTACGAGCAGTACTTC
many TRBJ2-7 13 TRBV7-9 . CASSLSQSYEQYF TGTGCCAGCAGCTTATCTCAGTCCTACGAGCAGTACTTC
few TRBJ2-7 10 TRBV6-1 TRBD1 CASSEDRGDF TGTGCCAGCAGTGAAGACAGGGGAGACTTC
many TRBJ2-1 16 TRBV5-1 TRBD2 CASSLPGSGRGNEQFF TGCGCCAGCAGCTTGCCGGGCAGCGGGAGAGGCAATGAGCAGTTCTTC
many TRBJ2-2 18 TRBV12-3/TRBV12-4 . CASSPPGPEGGNTGELFF TGTGCCAGCAGCCCTCCGGGGCCTGAAGGGGGGAACACCGGGGAGCTGTTTTTT
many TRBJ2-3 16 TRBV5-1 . CASSLAEGATGDTQYF TGCGCCAGCAGCTTGGCCGAGGGAGCGACGGGGGATACGCAGTATTTT
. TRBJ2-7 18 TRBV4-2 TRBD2 CASGPGLAGGPYSYEQYF TGTGCCAGCGGCCCGGGGCTCGCGGGAGGGCCGTACTCCTACGAGCAGTACTTC
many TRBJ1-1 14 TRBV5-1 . CASRDLAGNTEAFF TGCGCCAGCAGGGATTTGGCAGGGAACACTGAAGCTTTCTTT
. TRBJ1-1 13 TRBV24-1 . CATTNRVNTEAFF TGTGCCACAACGAACCGGGTGAACACTGAAGCTTTCTTT
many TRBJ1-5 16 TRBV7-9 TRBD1 CASRSTRDSDNQPQHF TGTGCCAGCAGGTCAACCCGGGACAGTGATAATCAGCCCCAGCATTTT
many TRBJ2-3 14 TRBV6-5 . CASSSRGSTDTQYF TGTGCCAGCAGTTCACGGGGAAGCACAGATACGCAGTATTTT
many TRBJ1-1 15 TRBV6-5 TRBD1 CASISGGATGTEAFF TGTGCCAGCATATCAGGGGGGGCGACGGGCACTGAAGCTTTCTTT
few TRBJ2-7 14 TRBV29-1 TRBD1 CSVEDPGQAYEQYF TGCAGCGTTGAAGATCCGGGACAGGCCTACGAGCAGTACTTC
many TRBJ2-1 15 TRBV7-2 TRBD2 CASSPRREALNEQFF TGTGCCAGCAGCCCACGTCGGGAGGCGCTCAATGAGCAGTTCTTC
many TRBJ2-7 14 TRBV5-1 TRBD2 CASSRLADKAEQYF TGCGCCAGCAGCCGACTAGCAGACAAGGCCGAGCAGTACTTC
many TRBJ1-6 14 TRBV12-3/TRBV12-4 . CASNSKLNNSPLHF TGTGCCAGCAATTCTAAGCTGAATAATTCACCCCTCCACTTT
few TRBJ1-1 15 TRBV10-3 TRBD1 CAISEQGQGGTEAFF TGTGCCATCAGTGAGCAGGGACAGGGAGGCACTGAAGCTTTCTTT
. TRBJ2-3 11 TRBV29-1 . CSVWGTDTQYF TGCAGCGTTTGGGGAACAGATACGCAGTATTTT
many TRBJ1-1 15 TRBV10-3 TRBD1 CAISHGQGGNTEAFF TGTGCCATCAGTCATGGACAGGGAGGGAACACTGAAGCTTTCTTT
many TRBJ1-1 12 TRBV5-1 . CASSLVNTEAFF TGTGCCAGCAGCTTGGTTAACACTGAAGCTTTCTTT
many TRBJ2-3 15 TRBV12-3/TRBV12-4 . CASNSRADPTDTQYF TGTGCCAGCAATTCCCGGGCTGACCCCACAGATACGCAGTATTTT
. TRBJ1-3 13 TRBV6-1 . CASSEIPGNTIYF TGTGCCAGCAGTGAAATTCCGGGAAACACCATATATTTT
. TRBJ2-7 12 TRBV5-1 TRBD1 CASSSGGLEQYF TGCGCCAGCAGCTCAGGGGGCCTCGAGCAGTACTTC
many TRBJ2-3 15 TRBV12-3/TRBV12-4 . CASSFETASTDTQYF TGTGCCAGCAGTTTCGAGACAGCGAGCACAGATACGCAGTATTTT